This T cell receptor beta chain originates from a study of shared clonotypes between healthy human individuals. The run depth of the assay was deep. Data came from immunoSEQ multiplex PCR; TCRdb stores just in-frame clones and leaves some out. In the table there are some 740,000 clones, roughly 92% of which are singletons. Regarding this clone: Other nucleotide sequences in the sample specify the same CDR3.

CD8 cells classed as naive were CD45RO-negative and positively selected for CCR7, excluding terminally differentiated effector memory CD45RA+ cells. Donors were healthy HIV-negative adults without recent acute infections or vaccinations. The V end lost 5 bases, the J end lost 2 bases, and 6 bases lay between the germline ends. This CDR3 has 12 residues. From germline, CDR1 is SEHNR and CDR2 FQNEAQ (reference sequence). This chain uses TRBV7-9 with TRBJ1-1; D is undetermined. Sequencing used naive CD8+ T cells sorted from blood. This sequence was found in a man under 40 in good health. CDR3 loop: CASSGRNTEAFF. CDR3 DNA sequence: TGTGCCAGCAGCGGCCGTAACACTGAAGCTTTCTTT.